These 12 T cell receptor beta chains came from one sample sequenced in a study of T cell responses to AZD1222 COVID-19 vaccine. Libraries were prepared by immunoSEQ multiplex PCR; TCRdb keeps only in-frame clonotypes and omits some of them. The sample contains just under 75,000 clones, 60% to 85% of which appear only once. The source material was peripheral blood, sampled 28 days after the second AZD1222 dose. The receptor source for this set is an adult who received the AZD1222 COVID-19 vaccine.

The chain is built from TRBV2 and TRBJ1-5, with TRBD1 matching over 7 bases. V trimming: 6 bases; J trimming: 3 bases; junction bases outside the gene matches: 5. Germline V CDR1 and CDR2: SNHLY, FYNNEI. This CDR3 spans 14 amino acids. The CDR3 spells CASRGQLINQPQHF. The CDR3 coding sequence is TGTGCCAGCAGGGGACAGCTAATCAATCAGCCCCAGCATTTT.

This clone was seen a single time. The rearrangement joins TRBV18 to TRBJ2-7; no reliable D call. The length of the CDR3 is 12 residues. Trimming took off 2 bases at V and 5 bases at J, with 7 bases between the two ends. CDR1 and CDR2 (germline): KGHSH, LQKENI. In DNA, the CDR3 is TGTGCCAGCTCACCATGGGCTAACGAGCAGTACTTC. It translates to CASSPWANEQYF.

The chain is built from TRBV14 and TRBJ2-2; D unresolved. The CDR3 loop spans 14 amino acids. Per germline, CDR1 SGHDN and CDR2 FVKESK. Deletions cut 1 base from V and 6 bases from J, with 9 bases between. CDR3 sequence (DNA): TGTGCCAGCAGCCAAGTTAGCAGTTCCGGGGAGCTGTTTTTT. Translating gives CASSQVSSSGELFF.

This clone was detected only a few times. CDR3 residues: CASSQDAGRIDTQYF. Written as DNA, the CDR3 is TGTGCCAGCAGCCAAGATGCCGGGAGGATAGATACGCAGTATTTT. The V call is TRBV4-2, the J call TRBJ2-3; 7 nucleotides agree with TRBD2. Germline CDR1 LGHNA, CDR2 YNFKEQ. J gave up 5 bases and V 0 bases, and 5 bases lay outside the gene matches. There are 15 residues in the CDR3.

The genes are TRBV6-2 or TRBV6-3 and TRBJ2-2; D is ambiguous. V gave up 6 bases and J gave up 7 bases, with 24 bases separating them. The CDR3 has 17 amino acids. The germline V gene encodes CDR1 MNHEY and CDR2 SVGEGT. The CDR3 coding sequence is TGTGCCAGCAGCCCTATTTTTGTTGGAGTGTTTGTCGGGGAGCTGTTTTTT. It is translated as CASSPIFVGVFVGELFF.

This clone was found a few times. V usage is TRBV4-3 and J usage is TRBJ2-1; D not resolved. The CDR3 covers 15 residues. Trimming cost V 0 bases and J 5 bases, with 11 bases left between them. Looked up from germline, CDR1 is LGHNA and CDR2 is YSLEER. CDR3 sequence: CASSQDYQPHNEQFF. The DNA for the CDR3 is TGCGCCAGCAGCCAAGACTACCAGCCCCACAATGAGCAGTTCTTC.

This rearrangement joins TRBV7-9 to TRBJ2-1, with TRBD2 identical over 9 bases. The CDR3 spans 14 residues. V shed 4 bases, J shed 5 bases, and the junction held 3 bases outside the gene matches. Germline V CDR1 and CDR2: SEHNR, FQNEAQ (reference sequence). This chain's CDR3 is CASSSGLADNEQFF. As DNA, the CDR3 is TGTGCCAGCAGCTCGGGACTAGCCGACAATGAGCAGTTCTTC.

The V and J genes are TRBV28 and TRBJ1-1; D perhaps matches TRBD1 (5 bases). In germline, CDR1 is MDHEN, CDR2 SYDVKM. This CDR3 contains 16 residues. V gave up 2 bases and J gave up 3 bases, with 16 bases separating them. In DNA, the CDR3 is TGTGCCAGCAGTTTAGTAAGGGGAGGTTGGGACACTGAAGCTTTCTTT. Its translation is CASSLVRGGWDTEAFF. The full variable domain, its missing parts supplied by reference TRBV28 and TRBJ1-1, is DVKVTQSSRYLVKRTGEKVFLECVQDMDHENMFWYRQDPGLGLRLIYFSYDVKMKEKGDIPEGYSVSREKKERFSLILESASTNQTSMYLCASSLVRGGWDTEAFFGQGTRLTVV.

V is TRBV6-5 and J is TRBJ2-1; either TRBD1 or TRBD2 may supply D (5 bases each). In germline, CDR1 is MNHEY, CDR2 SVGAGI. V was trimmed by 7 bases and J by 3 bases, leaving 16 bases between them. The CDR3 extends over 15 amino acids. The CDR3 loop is CASTSGTRVYNEQFF. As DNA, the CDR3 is TGTGCCAGCACTTCCGGGACGAGGGTCTACAATGAGCAGTTCTTC.

The CDR3 DNA follows: TGTGCCAGCAGTTCCCCTGGGGGTAGCGGGGGGAGCACAGATACGCAGTATTTT. This gives the protein CASSSPGGSGGSTDTQYF. The chain joins TRBV28 to TRBJ2-3; 10 bases align to TRBD2. The CDR3 runs 18 residues. V was pared by 4 bases and J by 0 bases, with 10 bases of the junction left unmatched. Looked up from germline, CDR1 is MDHEN and CDR2 is SYDVKM. Filled out from reference TRBV28 and TRBJ2-3, the complete variable domain reads DVKVTQSSRYLVKRTGEKVFLECVQDMDHENMFWYRQDPGLGLRLIYFSYDVKMKEKGDIPEGYSVSREKKERFSLILESASTNQTSMYLCASSSPGGSGGSTDTQYFGPGTRLTVL.

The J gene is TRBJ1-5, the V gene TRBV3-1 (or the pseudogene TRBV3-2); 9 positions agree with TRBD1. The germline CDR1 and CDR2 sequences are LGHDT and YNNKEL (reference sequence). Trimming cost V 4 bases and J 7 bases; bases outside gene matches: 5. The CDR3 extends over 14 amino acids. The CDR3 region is CASSPGTGTQPQHF. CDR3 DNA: TGTGCCAGCAGCCCCGGGACAGGGACACAGCCCCAGCATTTT.

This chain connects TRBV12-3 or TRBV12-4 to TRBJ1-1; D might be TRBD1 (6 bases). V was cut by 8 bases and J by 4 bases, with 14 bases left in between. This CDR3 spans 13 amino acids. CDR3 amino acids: CASSPPGVTEAFF. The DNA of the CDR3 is TGTGCCAGCTCCCCCCCAGGGGTCACTGAAGCTTTCTTT.